This T cell receptor (beta chain) was profiled in a study of a mutant IDH1 vaccine in newly diagnosed glioma. As for the study in general: Weeks 1, 3, 5, 7, 11, 15, 19 and 23 were when patients received their eight vaccinations. Treated individuals were about 62% male and approximately 38% female, averaging roughly 39 years of age.

The protocol was immunoSEQ multiplex PCR, while the TCRdb copy is restricted to in-frame clones and leaves out a portion. The table lists under 55,000 clones, over 75% of them singletons. V was clipped by 5 bases and J by 6 bases, with 8 bases between them. Germline CDR1 and CDR2: SGDLS and YYNGEE. The CDR3 extends over 12 amino acids. Specified time point: week 11, during vaccination. Vaccine doses each comprised 300 ug of mutant IDH1 20-mer peptide, with topical imiquimod. Newly diagnosed WHO grade 3 or 4 IDH1-mutant, ATRX-lost astrocytomas were identified in the donors. With regard to this clone: Its matching antigen is unknown.

The chain has TRBV9 and TRBJ2-2; D ambiguous. Material: PBMCs, obtained from a glioma patient whose treatment included an IDH1 peptide vaccine. The TCR originated in a man in his fifties with glioma. In nucleotides, the CDR3 is TGTGCCAGCAGTGGCCTCCCCGGGGAGCTGTTTTTT. It yields the protein CASSGLPGELFF. Together with reference TRBV9 and TRBJ2-2, the CDR3 gives the full variable domain: DSGVTQTPKHLITATGQRVTLRCSPRSGDLSVYWYQQSLDQGLQFLIQYYNGEERAKGNILERFSAQQFPDLHSELNLSSLELGDSALYFCASSGLPGELFFGEGSRLTVL.